Described below is a single T cell receptor beta chain sequence and its context. It has no known antigen specificity. Base-call qualities are not available, and no considerably larger clone is one nucleotide away. The CDR3 sequence holds 14 residues, the cysteine and phenylalanine included. Here the CDR3 DNA is all that survives: 42 bases in frame from base 1. V lost 5 bases and J lost 4 bases; the stretch between them is 15 bases long. Looking up the germline V gene (reference sequence) yields CDR1 SEHNR and CDR2 FQNEAQ. This record belongs to a study of shared clonotypes between healthy human individuals (dated by TCRdb to between 2020 and 2021). As for the study more broadly: The cohort comprised a couple of women and three men aged 18 to 49 years. Per donor, three plates each were used for CD4 naive and CD4 memory, two for CD8 naive, and one for CD8 memory. To estimate repertoire size and how much clonotypes are shared between individuals, the study performed deep sequencing of blood TCR repertoires from a few healthy adults. Between about 0.85 and 9.5 billion PBMCs per donor were obtained by leukapheresis. Different laboratories and diverse techniques were used to prepare libraries and sequence TCR repertoires, to increase sequencing depth and limit assay-specific biases.

The donors were healthy, HIV-negative adults who had no recently reported acute infections or vaccinations. All donors were Caucasian adults living in Nashville, Tennessee, USA. CD4+ T cells were enriched by magnetic negative selection; naive cells were then positively selected on CD45RA, and the negative fraction formed the memory subset. Blood was obtained by leukapheresis, after which PBMCs were separated by Ficoll-Histopaque density gradient centrifugation and cryopreserved in liquid nitrogen vapor phase. Analytical flow cytometry was used to check the purity and quantity of every magnetically sorted T cell population. Genomic DNA was isolated from every sorted fraction and measured by UV absorbance on a Nanodrop 2000c. TCR CDR3 regions were amplified from genomic DNA by multiplex PCR using the deep immunoSEQ assay. Extracted genomic DNA from each cell subset was distributed evenly across all wells of several immunoSEQ 96-well plates, and each plate was treated as a replicate. For sorted subsets, approximately 200 ng of genomic DNA, equivalent to roughly 33,000 T cell genomes, went into each replicate PCR. The purified libraries were quantified using a Qubit 3.0 fluorometer, sized with a Bioanalyzer 2100, and then quantified again using the KAPA Library Quantification kit. Every immunoSEQ 96-well plate was sequenced on a separate single-read 150-cycle Illumina NextSeq 550 flow cell. Per the authors' processing: The immunoSEQ output contained only junctional sequences without quality scores, so filtering could not match that applied to full-length reads. Sequences were annotated with PyIR, a Python wrapper for IgBLAST v1.9, and V/J genes and CDR3 were assigned using IMGT germline references. Reads with weak V/J assignments (E-value above 1e-6), missing CDR3, stop codons, out-of-frame junctions, or ambiguous translated residues were removed. V3J clonotypes were defined by identical inferred V gene, J gene, and CDR3 amino acid sequence. Percentage overlap between repertoires was computed as shared unique clonotypes divided by the size of the smaller repertoire. Repertoire richness was assessed with RTK rarefaction, the Chao1 estimator, and Recon v2.1 estimates of unobserved clonotypes. For all TCRbeta clonotypes obtained by the gDNA method from four donors, generation probabilities were computed with OLGA. This immuneACCESS table, as held by TCRdb, lists in-frame sequences with V and J called but not all clones. Of the missing ones, under half trace to an unresolved V gene in checked studies; the others have no known cause. For V, J and clone size, that table is used; D and trimming come from the DNA. The sample has 550,000 to 800,000 clones on record, under 80% of them singletons. Less than 2% of the sample is in the top ten clones.

General study outcomes and caveats: Larger estimated clonotype richness was generally found for naive subsets than for memory subsets. Sampling was limited to blood, and TCR repertoires in tissue likely differ from TCR repertoires in blood. Even with the large sequencing depth, rarefaction of the sorted-subset datasets indicated that sequencing was incomplete. Sharing across a few donors was observed for around 5% of naive CD4, about 3.2% of naive CD8, 2.3% of memory CD4, and roughly 0.4% of memory CD8 clonotypes. Compared with non-shared clonotypes, clonotypes shared by all four sorted-subset donors had higher generation probabilities. Pairwise subsampling indicated that sequencing depth was expected to affect the degree of clonotype sharing among donors. Because the study included only a small number of donors, the genetic and exposure-history diversity represented was limited.

The sequence came from a woman under 40 in good health. Material: memory CD4+ T cells sorted from blood. Sample cell subset or site, as interpreted from the label and publication: CD45RA-negative fraction. The sequence is built from TRBV7-9 and TRBJ2-7; the D segment could be TRBD1, given 6 matching bases. The encoded CDR3 is CASSALGTPYEQYF. In nucleotides, the sequence is TGTGCCAGCAGCGCCCTCGGGACACCTTACGAGCAGTACTTC.